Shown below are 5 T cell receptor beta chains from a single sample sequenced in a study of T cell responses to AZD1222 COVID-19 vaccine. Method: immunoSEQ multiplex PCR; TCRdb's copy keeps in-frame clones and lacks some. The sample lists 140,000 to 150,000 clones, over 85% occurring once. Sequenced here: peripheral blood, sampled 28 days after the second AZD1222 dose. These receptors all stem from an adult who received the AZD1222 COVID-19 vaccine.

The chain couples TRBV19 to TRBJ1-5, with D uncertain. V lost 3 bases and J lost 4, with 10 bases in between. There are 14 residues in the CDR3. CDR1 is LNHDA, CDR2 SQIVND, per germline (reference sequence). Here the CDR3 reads CASSIPPRNQPQHF. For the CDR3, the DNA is TGTGCCAGTAGTATCCCCCCTAGGAATCAGCCCCAGCATTTT.

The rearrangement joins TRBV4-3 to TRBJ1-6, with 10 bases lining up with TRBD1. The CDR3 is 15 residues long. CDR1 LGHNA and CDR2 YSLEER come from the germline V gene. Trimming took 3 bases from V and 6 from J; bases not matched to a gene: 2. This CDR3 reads CASSQRTGGNSPLHF. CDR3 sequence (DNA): TGCGCCAGCAGCCAGAGGACAGGGGGTAATTCACCCCTCCACTTT.

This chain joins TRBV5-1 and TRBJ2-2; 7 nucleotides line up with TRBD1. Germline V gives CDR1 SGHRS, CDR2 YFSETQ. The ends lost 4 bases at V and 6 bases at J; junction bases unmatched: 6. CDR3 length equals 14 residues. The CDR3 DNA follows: TGCGCCAGCAGCGCCCGGGACAGCTCCGGGGAGCTGTTTTTT. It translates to CASSARDSSGELFF.

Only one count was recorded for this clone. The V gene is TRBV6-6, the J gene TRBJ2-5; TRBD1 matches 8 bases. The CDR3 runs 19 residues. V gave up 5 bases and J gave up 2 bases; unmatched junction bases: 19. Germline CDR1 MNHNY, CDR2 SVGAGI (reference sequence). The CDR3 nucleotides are TGTGCCAGCAGTCCCCCGACAGGGGAGGCGATTGGGGTACAAGAGACCCAGTACTTC. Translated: CASSPPTGEAIGVQETQYF.

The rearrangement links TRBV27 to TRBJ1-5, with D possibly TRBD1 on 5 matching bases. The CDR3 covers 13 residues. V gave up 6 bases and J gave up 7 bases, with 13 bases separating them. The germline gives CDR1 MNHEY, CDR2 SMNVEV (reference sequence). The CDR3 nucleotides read TGTGCCAGCAGGCCCGGGGACGAGCAGCCCCAGCATTTT. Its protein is CASRPGDEQPQHF.